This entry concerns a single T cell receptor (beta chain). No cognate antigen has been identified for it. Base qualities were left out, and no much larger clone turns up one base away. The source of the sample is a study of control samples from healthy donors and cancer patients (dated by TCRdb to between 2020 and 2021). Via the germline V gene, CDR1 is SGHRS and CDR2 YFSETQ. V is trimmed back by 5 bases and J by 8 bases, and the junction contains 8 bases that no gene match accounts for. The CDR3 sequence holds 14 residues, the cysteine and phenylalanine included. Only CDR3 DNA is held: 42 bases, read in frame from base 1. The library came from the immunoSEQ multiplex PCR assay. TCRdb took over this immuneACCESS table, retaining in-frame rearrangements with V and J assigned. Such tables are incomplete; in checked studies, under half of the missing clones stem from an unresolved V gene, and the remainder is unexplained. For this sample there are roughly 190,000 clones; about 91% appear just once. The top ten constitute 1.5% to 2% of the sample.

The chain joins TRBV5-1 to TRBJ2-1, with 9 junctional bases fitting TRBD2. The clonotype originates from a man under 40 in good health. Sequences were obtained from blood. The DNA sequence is TGCGCCAGCAGGCGGGGGGGCCTAGGGGATGAGCAGTTCTTC. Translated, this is CASRRGGLGDEQFF.